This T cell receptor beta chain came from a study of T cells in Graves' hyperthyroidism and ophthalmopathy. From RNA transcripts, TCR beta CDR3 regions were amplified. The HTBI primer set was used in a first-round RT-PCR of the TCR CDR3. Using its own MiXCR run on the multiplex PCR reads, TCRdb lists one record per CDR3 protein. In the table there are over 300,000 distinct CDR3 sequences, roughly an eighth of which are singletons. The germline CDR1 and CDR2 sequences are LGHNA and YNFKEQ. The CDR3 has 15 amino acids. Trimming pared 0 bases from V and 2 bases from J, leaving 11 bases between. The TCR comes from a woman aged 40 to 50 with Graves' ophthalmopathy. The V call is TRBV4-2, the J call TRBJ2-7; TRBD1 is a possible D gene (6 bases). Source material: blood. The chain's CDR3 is CASSQDRGGTYEQYF. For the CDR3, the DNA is TGTGCCAGCAGCCAAGATCGAGGGGGAACCTACGAGCAGTACTTC.